This T cell receptor (beta chain) was sequenced for a study of T cell changes during pregnancy in multiple sclerosis. V lost 5 bases to trimming and J lost 4 bases, with 11 bases between them. Germline V CDR1 and CDR2: LNHDA, SQIVND (reference sequence). The CDR3 loop spans 13 amino acids. Assay used: immunoSEQ multiplex PCR; TCRdb lists only in-frame clones, some missing. The sample contains around 50,000 clones, 80% to 90% of which appear only once. This chain links TRBV19 with TRBJ1-1; a possible D gene is TRBD1 (5 bases). The sequence was obtained from a female donor with multiple sclerosis, enrolled in a pregnancy study. The starting material was CD8+ T cells from peripheral blood mononuclear cells, obtained in the second trimester of pregnancy. CDR3 sequence reads: CASSAGPGTEAFF. CDR3 DNA: TGTGCCAGTAGTGCGGGGCCAGGCACTGAAGCTTTCTTT.